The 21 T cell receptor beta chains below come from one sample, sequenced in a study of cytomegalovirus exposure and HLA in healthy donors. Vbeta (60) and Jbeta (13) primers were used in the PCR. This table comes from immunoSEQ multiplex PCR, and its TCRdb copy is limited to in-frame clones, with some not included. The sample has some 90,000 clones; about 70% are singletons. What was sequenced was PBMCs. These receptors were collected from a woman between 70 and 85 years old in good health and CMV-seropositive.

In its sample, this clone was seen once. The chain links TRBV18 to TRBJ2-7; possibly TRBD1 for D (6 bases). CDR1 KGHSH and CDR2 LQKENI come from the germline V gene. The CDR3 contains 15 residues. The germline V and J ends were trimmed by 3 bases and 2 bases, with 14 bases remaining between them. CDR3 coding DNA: TGTGCCAGCTCACCCACGACAGGAACCACCTACGAGCAGTACTTC. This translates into CASSPTTGTTYEQYF.

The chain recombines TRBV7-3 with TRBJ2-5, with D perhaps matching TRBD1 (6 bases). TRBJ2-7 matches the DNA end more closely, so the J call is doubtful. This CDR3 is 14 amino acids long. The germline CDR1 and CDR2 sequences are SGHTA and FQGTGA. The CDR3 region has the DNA TGTGCCAGCAGCCCGGGACAACATTCCTACGAGCAGTACTTC. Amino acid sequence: CASSPGQHSYEQYF.

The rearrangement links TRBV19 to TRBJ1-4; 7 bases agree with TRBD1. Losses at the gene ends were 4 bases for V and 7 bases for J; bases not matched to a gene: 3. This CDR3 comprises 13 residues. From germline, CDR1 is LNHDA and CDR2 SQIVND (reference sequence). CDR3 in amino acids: CASSRQGREKLFF. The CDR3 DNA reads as TGTGCCAGTAGTAGACAGGGTCGTGAAAAACTGTTTTTT.

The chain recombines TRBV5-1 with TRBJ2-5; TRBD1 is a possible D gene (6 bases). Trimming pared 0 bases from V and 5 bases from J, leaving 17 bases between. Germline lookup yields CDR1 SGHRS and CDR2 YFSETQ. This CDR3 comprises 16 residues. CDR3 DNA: TGCGCCAGCAGCTTGGTCGCGGCAGGGGCAGGGGAGACCCAGTACTTC. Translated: CASSLVAAGAGETQYF.

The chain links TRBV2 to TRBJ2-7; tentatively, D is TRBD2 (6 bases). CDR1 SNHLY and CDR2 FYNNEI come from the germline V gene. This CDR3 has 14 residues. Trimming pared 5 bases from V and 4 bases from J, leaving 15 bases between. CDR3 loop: CASSRDFYTYEQYF. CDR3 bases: TGTGCCAGCAGTAGGGACTTCTATACGTACGAGCAGTACTTC. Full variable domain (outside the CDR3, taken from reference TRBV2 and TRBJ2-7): EPEVTQTPSHQVTQMGQEVILRCVPISNHLYFYWYRQILGQKVEFLVSFYNNEISEKSEIFDDQFSVERPDGSNFTLKIRSTKLEDSAMYFCASSRDFYTYEQYFGPGTRLTVT.

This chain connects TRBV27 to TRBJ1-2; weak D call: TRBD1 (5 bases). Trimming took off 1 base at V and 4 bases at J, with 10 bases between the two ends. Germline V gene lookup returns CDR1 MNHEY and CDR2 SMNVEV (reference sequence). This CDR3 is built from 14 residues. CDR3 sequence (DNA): TGTGCCAGCAGTTTATACGGGCAGGGCTATGGCTACACCTTC. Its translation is CASSLYGQGYGYTF.

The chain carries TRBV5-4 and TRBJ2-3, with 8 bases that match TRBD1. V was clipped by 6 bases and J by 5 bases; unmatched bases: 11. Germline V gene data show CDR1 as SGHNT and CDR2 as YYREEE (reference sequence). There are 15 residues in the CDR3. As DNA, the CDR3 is TGTGCCAGCACTCATCCTGGACAGGGTAGAGATACGCAGTATTTT. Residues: CASTHPGQGRDTQYF.

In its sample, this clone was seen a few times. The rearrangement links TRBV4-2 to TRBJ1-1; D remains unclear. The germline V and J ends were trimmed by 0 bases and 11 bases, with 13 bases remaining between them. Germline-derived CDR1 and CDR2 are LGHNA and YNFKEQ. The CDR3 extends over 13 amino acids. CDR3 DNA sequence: TGTGCCAGCAGCCAAGATACACAATTGGGCGCTTTCTTT. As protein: CASSQDTQLGAFF.

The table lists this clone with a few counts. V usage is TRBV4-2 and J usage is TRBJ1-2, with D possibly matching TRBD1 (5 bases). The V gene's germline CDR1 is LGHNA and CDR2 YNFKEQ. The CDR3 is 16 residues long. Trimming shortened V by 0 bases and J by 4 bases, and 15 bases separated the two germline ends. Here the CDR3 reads CASSQETGEVGYGYTF. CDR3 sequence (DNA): TGTGCCAGCAGCCAAGAGACGGGGGAGGTGGGCTATGGCTACACCTTC.

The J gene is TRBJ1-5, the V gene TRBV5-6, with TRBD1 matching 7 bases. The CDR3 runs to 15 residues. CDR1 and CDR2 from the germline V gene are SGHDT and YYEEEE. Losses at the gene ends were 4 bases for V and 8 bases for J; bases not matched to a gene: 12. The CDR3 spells CASSLRTGGYEPQHF. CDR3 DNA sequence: TGTGCCAGCAGCCTGAGGACAGGAGGCTACGAGCCCCAGCATTTT.

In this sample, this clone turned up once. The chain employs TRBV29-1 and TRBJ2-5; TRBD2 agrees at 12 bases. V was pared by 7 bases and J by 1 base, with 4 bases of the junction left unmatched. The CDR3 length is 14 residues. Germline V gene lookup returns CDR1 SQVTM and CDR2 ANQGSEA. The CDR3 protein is CSDRTSGTQETQYF. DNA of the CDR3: TGCAGCGATAGGACTAGCGGGACCCAAGAGACCCAGTACTTC. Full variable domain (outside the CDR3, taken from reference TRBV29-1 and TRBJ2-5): SAVISQKPSRDICQRGTSLTIQCQVDSQVTMMFWYRQQPGQSLTLIATANQGSEATYESGFVIDKFPISRPNLTFSTLTVSNMSPEDSSIYLCSDRTSGTQETQYFGPGTRLLVL.

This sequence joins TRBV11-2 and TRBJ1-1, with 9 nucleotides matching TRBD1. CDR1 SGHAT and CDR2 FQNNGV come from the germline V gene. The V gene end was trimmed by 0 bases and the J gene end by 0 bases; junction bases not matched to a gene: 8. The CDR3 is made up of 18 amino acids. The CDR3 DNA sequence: TGTGCCAGCAGCTTAGAGTCGGGACAGGGACTCCTGAACACTGAAGCTTTCTTT. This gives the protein CASSLESGQGLLNTEAFF.

The CDR3 DNA is TGTGCCAGCAGTATTTCGCCCGGACAGGGGGTGAGCGAGCAGTACTTC. This sequence encodes CASSISPGQGVSEQYF. The rearrangement joins TRBV2 to TRBJ2-7; 10 positions agree with TRBD1. The CDR3 is made up of 16 amino acids. The germline V gene has CDR1 SNHLY and CDR2 FYNNEI. V shed 5 bases and J 6 bases; nucleotides not matched to a gene: 13.

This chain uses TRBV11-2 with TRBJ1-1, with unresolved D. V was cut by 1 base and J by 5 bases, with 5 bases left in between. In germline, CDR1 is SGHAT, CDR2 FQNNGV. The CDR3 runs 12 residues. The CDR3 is CASSLVGTEAFF. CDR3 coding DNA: TGTGCCAGCAGCTTAGTCGGGACTGAAGCTTTCTTT.

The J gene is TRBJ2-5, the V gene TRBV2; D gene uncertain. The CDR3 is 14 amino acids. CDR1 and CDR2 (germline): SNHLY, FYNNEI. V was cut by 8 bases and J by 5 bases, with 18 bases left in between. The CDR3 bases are TGTGCCAGCGCCCTCCCCGGGTCCGGGGAGACCCAGTACTTC. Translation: CASALPGSGETQYF.

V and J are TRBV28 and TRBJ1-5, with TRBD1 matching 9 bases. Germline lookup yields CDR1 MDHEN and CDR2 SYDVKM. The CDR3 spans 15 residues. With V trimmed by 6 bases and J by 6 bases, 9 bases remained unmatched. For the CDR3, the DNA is TGTGCCAGCAGCAAAACAGGGGGCTACCCTCAGCCCCAGCATTTT. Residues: CASSKTGGYPQPQHF.

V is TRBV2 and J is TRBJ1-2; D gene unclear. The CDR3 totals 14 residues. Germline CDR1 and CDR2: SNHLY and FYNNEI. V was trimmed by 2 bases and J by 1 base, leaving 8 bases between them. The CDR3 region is CASSERSNNYGYTF. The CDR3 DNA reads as TGTGCCAGCAGTGAACGGTCGAATAACTATGGCTACACCTTC.

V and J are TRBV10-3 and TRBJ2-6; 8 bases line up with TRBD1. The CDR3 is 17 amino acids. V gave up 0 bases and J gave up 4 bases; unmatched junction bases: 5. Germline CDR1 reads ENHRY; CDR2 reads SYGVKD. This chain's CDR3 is CAISESHRGSGANVLTF. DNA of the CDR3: TGTGCCATCAGTGAGTCCCACAGGGGGTCGGGGGCCAACGTCCTGACTTTC.

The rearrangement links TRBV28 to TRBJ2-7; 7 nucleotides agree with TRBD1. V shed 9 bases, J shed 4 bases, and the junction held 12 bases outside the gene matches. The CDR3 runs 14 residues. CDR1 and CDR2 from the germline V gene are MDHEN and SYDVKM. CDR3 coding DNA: TGTGCCAGTGCACGGGACAGAGCTACTTACGAGCAGTACTTC. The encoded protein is CASARDRATYEQYF.

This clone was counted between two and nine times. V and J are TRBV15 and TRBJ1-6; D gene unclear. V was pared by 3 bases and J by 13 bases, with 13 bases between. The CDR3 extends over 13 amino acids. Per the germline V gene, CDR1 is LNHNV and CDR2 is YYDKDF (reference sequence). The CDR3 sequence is CATSRDPPGPLHF. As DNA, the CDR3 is TGTGCCACCAGCAGGGACCCCCCGGGGCCCCTCCACTTT.

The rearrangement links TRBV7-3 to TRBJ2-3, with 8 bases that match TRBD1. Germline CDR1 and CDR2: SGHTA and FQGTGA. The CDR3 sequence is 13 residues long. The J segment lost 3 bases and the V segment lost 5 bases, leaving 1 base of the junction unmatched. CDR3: CASSGQGTDTQYF. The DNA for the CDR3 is TGTGCCAGCAGCGGACAGGGAACAGATACGCAGTATTTT. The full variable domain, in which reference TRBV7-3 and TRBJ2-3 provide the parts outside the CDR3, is GAGVSQTPSNKVTEKGKYVELRCDPISGHTALYWYRQSLGQGPEFLIYFQGTGAADDSGLPNDRFFAVRPEGSVSTLKIQRTERGDSAVYLCASSGQGTDTQYFGPGTRLTVL.